A selection of T cell receptor beta chains follows, all from one sample in a study of control samples from healthy donors and cancer patients. Profiled with immunoSEQ multiplex PCR; TCRdb holds only in-frame clones, not every one. The sample consists of around 230,000 clones, roughly 94% of them appearing once. Input material: blood. These receptors all come from a man aged 45 to 65 in good health. CDR3s include the opening cysteine and the closing phenylalanine or tryptophan. D genes are given only for firm matches. Size is omitted from some rows. Given values are once, few, many or a class for expanded clones.

>NA|TRBV7-6|once|TRBJ2-7
CASSSVWYEQYF
TGTGCCAGCAGCTCAGTCTGGTACGAGCAGTACTTC
>NA|TRBV4-1|NA|TRBJ2-3
CASSQGRDTQYF
TGCGCCAGCAGCCAAGGCAGAGATACGCAGTATTTT
>TRBD1|TRBV5-4|NA|TRBJ1-2
CASSSGTGINYGYTF
TGTGCCAGCAGCTCCGGGACAGGGATTAACTATGGCTACACCTTC
>NA|TRBV5-1|NA|TRBJ1-2
CASSLGGARGYGYTF
TGCGCCAGCAGCTTGGGGGGGGCGCGTGGCTATGGCTACACCTTC
>TRBD1|TRBV5-1|NA|TRBJ1-1
CASSYDREGAFF
TGCGCCAGCAGCTATGACAGGGAGGGAGCTTTCTTT
>NA|TRBV3-1/TRBV3-2|NA|TRBJ1-2
CASSPPGRELSLVYGYTF
TGTGCCAGCAGCCCCCCAGGTAGGGAACTTTCGTTGGTTTATGGCTACACCTTC
>NA|TRBV30|few|TRBJ2-6
CASQGAGANVLTF
TGTGCCTCCCAGGGAGCTGGGGCCAACGTCCTGACTTTC
>NA|TRBV5-4|NA|TRBJ2-2
CASSTTVANTGELFF
TGTGCCAGCAGCACTACCGTCGCGAACACCGGGGAGCTGTTTTTT
>NA|TRBV28|NA|TRBJ2-7
CASIKAGAAASYEQYF
TGTGCCAGCATCAAGGCAGGGGCAGCGGCCTCCTACGAGCAGTACTTC
>TRBD2|TRBV14|once|TRBJ2-7
CASSQDSGGPYEQYF
TGTGCCAGCAGCCAAGATAGCGGGGGCCCCTACGAGCAGTACTTC
>NA|TRBV11-2|NA|TRBJ1-1
CASSLRPTNTEAFF
TGTGCCAGCAGCTTACGCCCAACGAACACTGAAGCTTTCTTT